The table lists the clone carrying this TCR beta chain with many counts. Its antigen is currently unknown. Assay: immunoSEQ multiplex PCR; the TCRdb copy retains only in-frame clones and omits some. The sample yields about 36,000 clones, without any singletons. The data are from a study of T cells after posttransplantation cyclophosphamide. Overall study results and limits: Tissue-infiltrating T cells from skin or gut overlapped little with blood T cells. Donor CD8+ memory clones often dominated recipient blood repertoires at later times.

The germline gives CDR1 LGHNA, CDR2 YNFKEQ. The CDR3 extends over 16 amino acids. V lost 0 bases and J lost 0, with 12 bases in between. The related graft donor's blood sample was taken on the day of bone marrow donation. The sample comprised PBMCs. The V and J genes are TRBV4-2 and TRBJ2-7; D may be TRBD2 (5 bases). The receptor was derived from a girl aged 10-17 years in good health, CMV-negative, and a related stem cell transplant donor. The CDR3 coding sequence is TGTGCCAGCAGCCAAGAAGCGGTCAGGATCTCCTACGAGCAGTACTTC. It codes for CASSQEAVRISYEQYF.